This is a list of T cell receptor beta chains from one sample in a study of lymphopenia after photon versus proton radiotherapy. Sequencing was performed with immunoSEQ multiplex PCR; in TCRdb, only in-frame clones are kept and a portion is missing. The sample has about 42,000 clones, over 80% seen once. Sequencing used peripheral blood, obtained from a patient treated with proton-based radiotherapy. The receptors shown here come from a woman aged 70-85 years with pancreatic cancer. Both conserved end residues are part of each CDR3. The D gene is left open where the match is weak. Clone size is stated in some rows and not others, as once, few, many or a class when expanded.

clone_size | j_call | d_call | v_call | cdr3_aa | cdr3_nt
NA | TRBJ2-2 | TRBD1 | TRBV7-9 | CASHTWTGGNTGELFF | TGTGCCAGCCATACCTGGACAGGGGGTAACACCGGGGAGCTGTTTTTT
NA | TRBJ2-3 | TRBD2 | TRBV7-3 | CASSLQSGREGDTQYF | TGTGCCAGCTCCCTTCAGAGCGGGAGGGAGGGAGATACGCAGTATTTT
NA | TRBJ2-7 | NA | TRBV30 | CAWSGGEQYF | TGTGCCTGGAGTGGGGGAGAGCAGTACTTC
NA | TRBJ2-5 | TRBD2 | TRBV6-5 | CASSLTGTSQETQYF | TGTGCCAGCAGTCTGACCGGGACTAGCCAAGAGACCCAGTACTTC
NA | TRBJ2-5 | NA | TRBV7-2 | CASSPRDRETQYF | TGTGCCAGCAGCCCCAGGGATAGGGAGACCCAGTACTTC
NA | TRBJ1-2 | TRBD1 | TRBV30 | CAWVPTGAYYGYTF | TGTGCCTGGGTCCCGACAGGGGCCTACTATGGCTACACCTTC
NA | TRBJ2-1 | NA | TRBV7-2 | CASSQPQRLRNEQFF | TGTGCCAGCAGCCAACCACAGCGACTCAGGAATGAGCAGTTCTTC
NA | TRBJ2-6 | NA | TRBV7-9 | CASSLGGLGSGANVLTF | TGTGCCAGCAGCTTAGGAGGTCTAGGCTCTGGGGCCAACGTCCTGACTTTC
once | TRBJ2-7 | NA | TRBV6-5 | CASKKYGGPYEQYF | TGTGCCAGCAAAAAATATGGCGGTCCCTACGAGCAGTACTTC
NA | TRBJ2-5 | TRBD1 | TRBV15 | CATSRGQGAGETQYF | TGTGCCACCAGCAGAGGGCAGGGGGCGGGCGAGACCCAGTACTTC
NA | TRBJ2-2 | TRBD2 | TRBV29-1 | CSVPGTSGSWNTGELFF | TGCAGCGTCCCCGGGACTAGCGGGAGCTGGAACACCGGGGAGCTGTTTTTT
NA | TRBJ1-4 | TRBD1 | TRBV7-2 | CASSRQGLGSDEKLFF | TGTGCCAGCAGCAGACAGGGATTGGGCTCAGATGAAAAACTGTTTTTT
NA | TRBJ2-5 | NA | TRBV7-2 | CASSLLRARRETQYF | TGTGCCAGCAGCCTTCTCAGGGCTAGGCGAGAGACCCAGTACTTC
NA | TRBJ2-1 | NA | TRBV28 | CASSGLRNEQFF | TGTGCCAGCAGCGGGCTACGGAATGAGCAGTTCTTC
NA | TRBJ2-1 | NA | TRBV5-1 | CASSDDRYHEQFF | TGCGCCAGCAGCGACGACAGGTACCATGAGCAGTTCTTC
NA | TRBJ2-7 | TRBD2 | TRBV27 | CASSLSPGGNYEQYF | TGTGCCAGCAGTTTATCCCCGGGAGGTAACTACGAGCAGTACTTC
NA | TRBJ2-1 | NA | TRBV29-1 | CSVANGGYNEQFF | TGCAGCGTTGCGAACGGTGGCTACAATGAGCAGTTCTTC
NA | TRBJ2-5 | TRBD2 | TRBV15 | CATSRDPGGRAGKTQYF | TGTGCCACCAGCAGAGATCCAGGCGGGAGGGCCGGAAAGACCCAGTACTTC
few | TRBJ2-1 | NA | TRBV27 | CASSTPLKRANNEQFF | TGTGCCAGCAGTACCCCCTTGAAGCGGGCTAACAATGAGCAGTTCTTC
NA | TRBJ2-3 | NA | TRBV4-3 | CASSQDIFRGQSDTQYF | TGCGCCAGCAGCCAAGATATTTTCCGGGGGCAGTCGGATACGCAGTATTTT
NA | TRBJ2-3 | NA | TRBV7-9 | CASSPGPASTDTQYF | TGTGCCAGCAGCCCCGGACCCGCTAGCACAGATACGCAGTATTTT
NA | TRBJ1-2 | NA | TRBV2 | CARESSPTGGLSGYTF | TGTGCCAGAGAATCCTCCCCGACGGGGGGATTGAGTGGCTACACCTTC
NA | TRBJ2-3 | NA | TRBV6-1 | CASSDPPTTLSTDTQYF | TGTGCCAGCAGTGATCCCCCTACGACGCTTAGCACAGATACGCAGTATTTT
once | TRBJ2-7 | TRBD1 | TRBV7-9 | CASSLTHTDRGDPYEQYF | TGTGCCAGCAGCTTAACCCACACGGACAGGGGGGATCCCTACGAGCAGTACTTC
NA | TRBJ1-2 | NA | TRBV15 | CATSREPWQGNYTF | TGTGCCACCAGCAGAGAACCCTGGCAGGGCAACTACACCTTC
NA | TRBJ2-7 | NA | TRBV7-9 | CASSSLFYEQYF | TGTGCCAGCAGCTCCCTTTTCTACGAGCAGTACTTC
NA | TRBJ2-3 | TRBD2 | TRBV9 | CASSVGREVSTDTQYF | TGTGCCAGCAGCGTAGGCCGGGAGGTAAGCACAGATACGCAGTATTTT